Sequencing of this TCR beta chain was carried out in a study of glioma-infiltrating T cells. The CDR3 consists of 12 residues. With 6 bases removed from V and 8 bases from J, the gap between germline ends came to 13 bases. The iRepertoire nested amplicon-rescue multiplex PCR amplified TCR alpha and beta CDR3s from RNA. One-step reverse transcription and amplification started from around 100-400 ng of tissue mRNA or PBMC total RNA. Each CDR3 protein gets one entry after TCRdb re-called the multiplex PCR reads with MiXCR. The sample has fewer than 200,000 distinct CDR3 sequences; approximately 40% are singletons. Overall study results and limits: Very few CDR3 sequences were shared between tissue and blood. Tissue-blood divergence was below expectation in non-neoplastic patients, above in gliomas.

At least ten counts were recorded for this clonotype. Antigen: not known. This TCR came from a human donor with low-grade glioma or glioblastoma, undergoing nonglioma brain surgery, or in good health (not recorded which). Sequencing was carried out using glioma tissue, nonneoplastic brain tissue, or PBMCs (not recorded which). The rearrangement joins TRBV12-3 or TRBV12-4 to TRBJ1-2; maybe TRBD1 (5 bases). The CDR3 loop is CASSPGPGGYTF. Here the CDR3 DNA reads TGTGCCAGCAGCCCAGGCCCAGGGGGCTACACCTTC.